The T cell receptor beta chain described here comes from a study of control samples from healthy donors and cancer patients (TCRdb year 2020). Library preparation employed the immunoSEQ multiplex PCR assay. TCRdb re-hosts the immuneACCESS table, in-frame sequences only. Its copies lack some clones; in the studies checked, an unresolved V gene accounts for under half of them, and the cause for the rest is not known. The sample includes 130,000 or so clones, with approximately 90% observed a single time. The top ten constitute around 10% of the sample. A word on this clone: No cognate antigen has been identified for it. Base qualities are missing; no much larger clone stands one base away.

CDR1 and CDR2 are read off the germline V gene as SGHTS and YDEGEE. Spanning cysteine to phenylalanine, the CDR3 consists of 18 amino acids. CDR3 DNA is the only sequence kept; it has 54 bases, read in frame from the first base. Between the V and J ends, shortened by 1 base and 1 base respectively, the junction contains 18 bases. The chain links TRBV5-8 with TRBJ2-1; tentative D gene TRBD2, with 6 bases matching. Material: blood. The receptor was derived from a man between 25 and 39 years old in good health. The CDR3 reads as follows: CASSLSVRRGRSYNEQFF. The DNA sequence is as follows: TGTGCCAGCAGCTTGTCGGTTAGGAGGGGACGGTCCTACAATGAGCAGTTCTTC.